This note documents a single T cell receptor (beta chain) sequence. The antigen is unknown. The data were taken from a study of T cell repertoires in cytomegalovirus infection. Study-wide context: CMV epitopes that were recently identified and HLA-C-restricted were used alongside well-studied HLA-B-restricted ones. General study results and limits: Across the ex vivo response, the dominant clonotypes were HLA-C-restricted CMV-specific TCR beta clonotypes.

V was pared by 5 bases and J by 2 bases, with 8 bases of the junction left unmatched. The CDR3 covers 16 residues. Germline V lookup: CDR1 SEHNR, CDR2 FQNEAQ (reference sequence). TCRdb reprocessed the reads via MiXCR and lists one record per CDR3 protein. The sample has 250,000 to 300,000 distinct CDR3 sequences, roughly a fifth seen once; the top ten hold roughly a fifth. The chain uses TRBV7-9 and TRBJ2-1, with 8 bases matching TRBD2. This TCR came from a human donor in good health (CMV status not recorded). Some clones in this sample may be carry-over from other donors' samples. Specimen: cultured PBMCs, collected from culture after CMV antigen stimulation. CDR3 amino acids: CASSPPGGGPYNEQFF. The CDR3 DNA reads TGTGCCAGCAGCCCCCCGGGAGGGGGACCCTACAATGAGCAGTTCTTC.